The 32 T cell receptor beta chains below come from one sample, sequenced in a study of CD8 T cells in cerebrospinal fluid in Alzheimer's disease. No DNA is given; TCRdb re-called the 10x single-cell sequencing reads and lists each CDR3 protein once. Seen in this sample are 500 to 650 distinct CDR3 sequences; the ten most common clones hold 12%. The sequenced sample consisted of cerebrospinal fluid. The source of these receptors is a human donor with Parkinson's disease.

In terms of frequency, this clonotype is large. The J gene is TRBJ2-1, the V gene TRBV28; the D call of TRBD2 rests on TCRdb alone, since no DNA is present to check it. The germline gives CDR1 MDHEN, CDR2 SYDVKM. This CDR3 spans 19 amino acids. The CDR3 loop is CASTSGRPSGRFKGNEQFF.

This clonotype shows up as medium-sized by frequency. The chain employs TRBV5-5 and TRBJ1-6; TCRdb's assignment of TRBD1 cannot be checked, as there is no DNA. Germline CDR1 and CDR2: SGHKS and YYEKEE (reference sequence). The CDR3 covers 15 residues. CDR3 protein: CASSWIPGERSPLHF.

This clonotype counts as medium-sized by frequency. The chain recombines TRBV12-3 or TRBV12-4 with TRBJ2-2; the D gene TCRdb calls, TRBD2, cannot be checked with no DNA. The CDR3 runs 17 residues. CDR3 amino acids: CASSLFVIAGNTGELFF.

This clonotype is labeled large (0.1 to 1%) based on frequency. CDR3 sequence reads: CASSFTGESGANVLTF. This sequence joins TRBV6-2 or TRBV6-3 and TRBJ2-6; the D call from TCRdb, TRBD1, cannot be confirmed without DNA. CDR1 is MNHEY and CDR2 is SVGEGT in the germline V gene. CDR3 length: 16 amino acids.

By frequency, this clonotype registers medium-sized (0.01 to 0.1%). This rearrangement joins TRBV10-1 to TRBJ1-2; TCRdb gives TRBD1 as the D gene, but with no DNA this cannot be confirmed. The CDR3 covers 16 residues. The V gene's germline CDR1 is WNHNN and CDR2 SYGVQD (reference sequence). This CDR3 reads CASSESRGRFLYGYTF.

By frequency, this clonotype is large (0.1 to 1%). V usage is TRBV20-1 and J usage is TRBJ1-2. In germline, CDR1 is DFQATT, CDR2 SNEGSKA (reference sequence). The CDR3 is made up of 12 amino acids. CDR3 sequence reads: CSAPPRVYGYTF.

Considering frequency, this clonotype is medium-sized (0.01 to 0.1%). The chain joins TRBV2 to TRBJ1-2; TCRdb names TRBD1, which stays unverified in the absence of DNA. Per germline, CDR1 SNHLY and CDR2 FYNNEI. The length of the CDR3 is 14 residues. The chain's CDR3 is CASSAYEAGDGYTF.

This clonotype is deemed large by its frequency. The genes are TRBV6-5 and TRBJ1-6. Germline lookup yields CDR1 MNHEY and CDR2 SVGAGI. The CDR3 is 12 amino acids. CDR3 sequence reads: CASTHGVSPLHF.

By frequency, this clonotype is large (0.1 to 1%). The genes are TRBV28 and TRBJ2-5. The germline V gene has CDR1 MDHEN and CDR2 SYDVKM. This CDR3 region has 14 residues. This CDR3 is CASSLFDYRGTQYF.

This clonotype is classed as large by frequency. This sequence joins TRBV5-4 and TRBJ2-3. Germline CDR1 and CDR2: SGHNT and YYREEE (reference sequence). This CDR3 contains 12 residues. The CDR3 here is CASSLSADTQYF.

This clonotype ranks as medium-sized in terms of frequency. V gene TRBV18 combines with J gene TRBJ2-7; with no DNA, the TCRdb D assignment of TRBD1 cannot be verified. This CDR3 has 17 amino acids. Germline V gene data show CDR1 as KGHSH and CDR2 as LQKENI. CDR3 sequence reads: CASSAGGWGTASIEQYF.

Measured by frequency, this clonotype is medium-sized. This sequence joins TRBV6-2 or TRBV6-3 and TRBJ1-2. The CDR3 consists of 12 residues. CDR1 and CDR2 from the germline V gene are MNHEY and SVGEGT. The CDR3 is CASSTQYYGYTF.

This clonotype is large (0.1 to 1%) by frequency. The rearrangement links TRBV5-1 to TRBJ2-1. Looked up from germline, CDR1 is SGHRS and CDR2 is YFSETQ. The CDR3 contains 14 residues. The CDR3 here is CASSHTTSYNEQFF.

This clonotype is large by frequency. The chain combines TRBV6-5 with TRBJ2-2; without DNA, the TCRdb call of TRBD1 cannot be checked. Looked up from germline, CDR1 is MNHEY and CDR2 is SVGAGI. The CDR3 sequence is 14 residues long. CDR3 sequence reads: CASRQGVNTGELFF.

This clonotype is identified as hyperexpanded from frequency. The chain joins TRBV20-1 to TRBJ2-7; absent DNA, TCRdb's TRBD2 call cannot be checked. CDR3 length: 15 residues. The germline gives CDR1 DFQATT, CDR2 SNEGSKA (reference sequence). The chain's CDR3 is CSARLLAGAVYEQYF.

This clonotype is deemed large by its frequency. The chain uses TRBV6-2 or TRBV6-3 and TRBJ2-4; TCRdb's assignment of TRBD2 cannot be checked, as there is no DNA. Germline V gene data show CDR1 as MNHEY and CDR2 as SVGEGT. CDR3 size: 18 residues. CDR3 residues: CASLERLAGGPAKNIQYF.

This clonotype is labeled medium-sized based on frequency. The chain carries TRBV27 and TRBJ1-6; without DNA, the TCRdb call of TRBD1 cannot be checked. CDR3 length: 15 residues. Germline V lookup: CDR1 MNHEY, CDR2 SMNVEV (reference sequence). The CDR3 sequence is CASSLGTGGNSPLHF.

This clonotype ranks as large in terms of frequency. The chain combines TRBV14 with TRBJ2-3; TCRdb outputs TRBD1, but without DNA this stays unchecked. Germline values: CDR1 SGHDN, CDR2 FVKESK. This CDR3 spans 14 amino acids. CDR3 protein: CASSPTEWPDTQYF.

By frequency, this clonotype registers large. CDR3 sequence: CASSLFSGGQDTQYF. This rearrangement joins TRBV28 to TRBJ2-3; the D gene TCRdb calls, TRBD2, cannot be checked with no DNA. The CDR3 is 15 amino acids. CDR1 and CDR2 (germline): MDHEN, SYDVKM.

By frequency, this clonotype is large. The chain has TRBV6-5 and TRBJ1-5; the D call from TCRdb, TRBD1, cannot be confirmed without DNA. The germline V gene has CDR1 MNHEY and CDR2 SVGAGI. The CDR3 loop spans 15 amino acids. CDR3 protein: CASRRTGQGLEPQHF.

This clonotype is medium-sized by frequency. V gene TRBV3-1 combines with J gene TRBJ2-1; the TRBD1 assignment by TCRdb is unverifiable without DNA. Germline V gene sequence: CDR1 LGHDT, CDR2 YNNKEL (reference sequence). The CDR3 spans 16 residues. This CDR3 is CASSQGGTGVIDEQFF.

This clonotype is called large based on its frequency. The chain joins TRBV7-2 to TRBJ2-5; the TRBD2 assignment by TCRdb is unverifiable without DNA. This CDR3 comprises 17 residues. Germline CDR1 SGHTA, CDR2 FQGNSA. The CDR3 sequence: CASSPGTSGSFVETQYF.

This clonotype ranks as large (0.1 to 1%) in terms of frequency. V and J are TRBV28 and TRBJ1-3; without DNA, the TCRdb call of TRBD1 cannot be checked. This CDR3 has 15 residues. CDR1 MDHEN and CDR2 SYDVKM come from the germline V gene. The CDR3 region is CASTRDPRSGNTIYF.

Considering frequency, this clonotype is medium-sized. The V and J genes are TRBV2 and TRBJ2-7; the D call of TRBD1 rests on TCRdb alone, since no DNA is present to check it. The CDR3 extends over 16 amino acids. CDR1 is SNHLY and CDR2 is FYNNEI in the germline V gene. Here the CDR3 reads CASSEIDHQGGYEQYF. Drawing the rest from reference TRBV2 and TRBJ2-7, the complete variable domain is EPEVTQTPSHQVTQMGQEVILRCVPISNHLYFYWYRQILGQKVEFLVSFYNNEISEKSEIFDDQFSVERPDGSNFTLKIRSTKLEDSAMYFCASSEIDHQGGYEQYFGPGTRLTVT.

This clonotype shows up as medium-sized by frequency. The chain carries TRBV3-1 and TRBJ1-4. The CDR3 is 14 residues long. The germline V gene has CDR1 LGHDT and CDR2 YNNKEL (reference sequence). The CDR3 region is CASTPSATNEKLFF. The whole variable domain, filled in from reference TRBV3-1 and TRBJ1-4, reads DTAVSQTPKYLVTQMGNDKSIKCEQNLGHDTMYWYKQDSKKFLKIMFSYNNKELIINETVPNRFSPKSPDKAHLNLHINSLELGDSAVYFCASTPSATNEKLFFGSGTQLSVL.

By frequency, this clonotype registers large. CDR3 amino acids: CASSGTFSYEQYF. The V and J genes are TRBV7-2 and TRBJ2-7; there is no DNA to check the TCRdb D call of TRBD2. In germline, CDR1 is SGHTA, CDR2 FQGNSA. This CDR3 is 13 amino acids long.

Frequency places this clonotype as medium-sized. CDR3 region: CSGHTPGQGAYGYTF. The rearrangement links TRBV29-1 to TRBJ1-2; TCRdb proposes TRBD1, but this gene call is untestable without DNA. The CDR3 is made up of 15 amino acids. The V gene's germline CDR1 is SQVTM and CDR2 ANQGSEA. Drawing the rest from reference TRBV29-1 and TRBJ1-2, the complete variable domain is SAVISQKPSRDICQRGTSLTIQCQVDSQVTMMFWYRQQPGQSLTLIATANQGSEATYESGFVIDKFPISRPNLTFSTLTVSNMSPEDSSIYLCSGHTPGQGAYGYTFGSGTRLTVV.

This clonotype registers large (0.1 to 1%) by frequency. This sequence joins TRBV7-9 and TRBJ2-2; TCRdb picks TRBD1, but there is no DNA to check that call. The V gene's germline CDR1 is SEHNR and CDR2 FQNEAQ (reference sequence). The CDR3 is 15 amino acids. CDR3 amino acids: CASSPLWGRTGELFF.

Frequency places this clonotype as large (0.1 to 1%). This sequence joins TRBV18 and TRBJ1-4. Germline V gives CDR1 KGHSH, CDR2 LQKENI. The CDR3 totals 13 residues. The CDR3 is CASSSDSYEKLFF.

This clonotype registers large by frequency. This rearrangement joins TRBV5-5 to TRBJ2-1; TCRdb's D call, TRBD1, is unchecked because there is no DNA. CDR3 length: 17 residues. Germline loops: CDR1 SGHKS, CDR2 YYEKEE (reference sequence). The CDR3 loop reads CASSFVPGTGANNEQFF.

The V gene is TRBV6-2 or TRBV6-3, the J gene TRBJ2-7; without DNA, the TCRdb call of TRBD2 cannot be checked. The germline CDR1 and CDR2 sequences are MNHEY and SVGEGT. This CDR3 is 15 amino acids long. The CDR3 is CASSPLAESSYEQYF.

In terms of frequency, this clonotype is large. The chain has TRBV28 and TRBJ1-5; TCRdb's D gene call, TRBD1, goes unchecked for lack of DNA. This CDR3 is built from 13 residues. Germline-derived CDR1 and CDR2 are MDHEN and SYDVKM. CDR3 region: CASWDRFNQPQHF.